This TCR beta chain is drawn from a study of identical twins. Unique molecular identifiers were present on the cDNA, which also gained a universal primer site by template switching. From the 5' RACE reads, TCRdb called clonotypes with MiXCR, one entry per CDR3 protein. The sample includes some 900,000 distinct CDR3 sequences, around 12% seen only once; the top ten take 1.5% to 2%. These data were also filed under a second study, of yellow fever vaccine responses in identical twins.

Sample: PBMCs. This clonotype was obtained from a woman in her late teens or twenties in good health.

The CDR3 DNA sequence: TGTGCCAGCTCACCACCGTCCCCCGGGCATGGCTACACCTTC. Amino acid sequence: CASSPPSPGHGYTF. The chain links TRBV18 to TRBJ1-2; no reliable D call. The germline CDR1 and CDR2 sequences are KGHSH and LQKENI. V lost 0 bases and J lost 6, with 11 bases in between. This CDR3 is built from 14 residues.